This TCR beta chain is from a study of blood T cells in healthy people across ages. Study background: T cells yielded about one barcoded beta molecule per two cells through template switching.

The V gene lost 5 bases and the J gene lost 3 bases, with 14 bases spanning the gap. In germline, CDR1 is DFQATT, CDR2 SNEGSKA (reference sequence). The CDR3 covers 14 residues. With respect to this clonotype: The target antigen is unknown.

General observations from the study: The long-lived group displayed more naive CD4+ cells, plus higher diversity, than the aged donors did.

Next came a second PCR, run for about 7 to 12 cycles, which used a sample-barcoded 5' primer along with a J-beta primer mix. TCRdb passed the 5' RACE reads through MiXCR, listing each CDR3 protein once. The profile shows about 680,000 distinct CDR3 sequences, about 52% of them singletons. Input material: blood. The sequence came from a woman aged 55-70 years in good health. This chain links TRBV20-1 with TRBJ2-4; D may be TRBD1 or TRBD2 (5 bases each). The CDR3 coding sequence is TGCAGTGCTCGGGGCCCCGCTGGCAAAAACATTCAGTACTTC. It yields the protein CSARGPAGKNIQYF.